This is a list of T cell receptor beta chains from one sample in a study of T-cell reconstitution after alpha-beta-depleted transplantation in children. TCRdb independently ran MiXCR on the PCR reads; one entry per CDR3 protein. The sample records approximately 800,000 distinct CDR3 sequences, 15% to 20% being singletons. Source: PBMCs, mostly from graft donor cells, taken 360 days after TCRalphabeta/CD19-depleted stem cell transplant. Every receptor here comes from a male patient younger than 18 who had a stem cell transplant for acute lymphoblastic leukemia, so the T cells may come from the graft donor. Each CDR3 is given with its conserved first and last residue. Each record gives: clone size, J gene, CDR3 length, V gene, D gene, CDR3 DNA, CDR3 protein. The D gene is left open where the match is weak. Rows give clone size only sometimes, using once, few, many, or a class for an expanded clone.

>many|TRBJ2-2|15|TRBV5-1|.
TGCGCCAGCAGCTTGGCCGGGGCCGGGGCTCGGGAGCTGTTTTTT
CASSLAGAGARELFF
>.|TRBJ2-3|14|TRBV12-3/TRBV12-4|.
TGTGCCAGCAGTTTATACAGGAACACAGATACGCAGTATTTT
CASSLYRNTDTQYF
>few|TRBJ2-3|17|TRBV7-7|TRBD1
TGTGCCAGCAGCGCCGCTGGGACAGGGCACCCGACAGATACGCAGTATTTT
CASSAAGTGHPTDTQYF
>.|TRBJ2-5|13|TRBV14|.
TGTGCCAGCAGCCAATTTTCTTGGGAGACCCAGTACTTC
CASSQFSWETQYF
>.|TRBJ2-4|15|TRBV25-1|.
TGTGCCAGCAGTGAACCAGGGACACCCAAAAACATTCAGTACTTC
CASSEPGTPKNIQYF
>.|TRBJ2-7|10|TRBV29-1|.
TGCAGCGTTAAGGGTGACGAGCAGTACTTC
CSVKGDEQYF
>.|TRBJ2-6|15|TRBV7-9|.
TGTGCCAGCAGCTCGGTCCCTTCTGGGGCCAACGTCCTGACTTTC
CASSSVPSGANVLTF
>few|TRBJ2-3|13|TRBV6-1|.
TGTGCCAGCAGTGATTGGCCCCGGGACTTTGCGTATTTT
CASSDWPRDFAYF
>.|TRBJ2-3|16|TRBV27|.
TGTGCCAGCAGTTTATTGGCCCGGGGGGCTGGTGATACGCAGTATTTT
CASSLLARGAGDTQYF
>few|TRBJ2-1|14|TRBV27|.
TGTGCCAGCAGCCCCTTCGCTAGGTGGAATGAGCAGTTCTTC
CASSPFARWNEQFF
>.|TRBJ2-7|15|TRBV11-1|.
TGTGCCAGCAGCTTAGGAGGGAGTGGGACCTACGAGCAGTACTTC
CASSLGGSGTYEQYF
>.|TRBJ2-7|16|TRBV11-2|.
TGTGCCAGCAGCTCCCGATGGGCCCAAAGCCACTACGAGCAGTACTTC
CASSSRWAQSHYEQYF